This TCR beta chain is drawn from a study of OX40 agonist ivuxolimab in advanced cancers. At the level of the study: People in dose escalation had one of these cancers: hepatocellular carcinoma, melanoma, renal cell or head and neck cancer. The study, taken as a whole, reports: Normalized T-cell clonal expansion was also low in a subset of nonresponders.

About this clone: Its antigen remains unknown.

The table came from immunoSEQ multiplex PCR; TCRdb's copy has only in-frame clones and leaves some out. The sample shows some 81,000 clones, around 83% of them seen only once. Germline values: CDR1 MDHEN, CDR2 SYDVKM. V lost 1 base and J lost 3; bases outside the gene matches: 4. The CDR3 is 15 amino acids. No patient had autoimmune disease or received systemic immunosuppression. Sampled blood was obtained at baseline, cycle 4 day 1, and cycle 7 day 1. The sequence came from an adult with an advanced solid tumor such as melanoma, head and neck, liver or kidney cancer. The V and J genes are TRBV28 and TRBJ1-2; TRBD1 aligns across 8 bases. The sequences come from CD4+ or CD8+ T cells sorted from blood, collected in a trial of the OX40 agonist ivuxolimab. CDR3 bases: TGTGCCAGCAGTTTATTAGGGACAGGCGACTATGGCTACACCTTC. It encodes CASSLLGTGDYGYTF.